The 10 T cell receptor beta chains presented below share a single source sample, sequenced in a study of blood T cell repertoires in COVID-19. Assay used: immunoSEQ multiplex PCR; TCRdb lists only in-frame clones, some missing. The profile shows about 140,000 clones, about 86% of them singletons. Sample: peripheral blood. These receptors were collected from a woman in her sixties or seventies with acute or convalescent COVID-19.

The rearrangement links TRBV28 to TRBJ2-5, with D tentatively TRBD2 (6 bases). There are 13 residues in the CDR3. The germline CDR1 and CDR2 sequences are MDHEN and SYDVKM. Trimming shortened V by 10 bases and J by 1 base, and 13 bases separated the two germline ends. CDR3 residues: CAISRDFQETQYF. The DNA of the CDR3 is TGTGCCATCTCCCGGGACTTCCAAGAGACCCAGTACTTC.

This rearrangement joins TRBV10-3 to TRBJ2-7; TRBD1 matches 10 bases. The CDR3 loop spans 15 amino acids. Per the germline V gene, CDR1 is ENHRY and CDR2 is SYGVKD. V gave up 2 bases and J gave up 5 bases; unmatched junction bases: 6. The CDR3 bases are TGTGCCATCAGTGAGGCCGACAGGGGGCGGAACGAGCAGTACTTC. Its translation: CAISEADRGRNEQYF.

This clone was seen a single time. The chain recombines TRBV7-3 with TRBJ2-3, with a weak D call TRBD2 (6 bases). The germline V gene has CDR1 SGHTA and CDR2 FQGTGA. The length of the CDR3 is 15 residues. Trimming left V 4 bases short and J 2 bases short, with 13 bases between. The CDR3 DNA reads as TGTGCCAGCAGCTGGGACTCTAAGGACACAGATACGCAGTATTTT. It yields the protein CASSWDSKDTDTQYF.

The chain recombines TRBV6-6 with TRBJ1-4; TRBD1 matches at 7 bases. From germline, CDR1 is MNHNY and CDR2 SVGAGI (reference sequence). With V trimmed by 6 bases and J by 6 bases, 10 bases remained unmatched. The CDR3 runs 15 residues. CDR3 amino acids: CASRDPTGLYEKLFF. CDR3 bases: TGTGCCAGCAGAGACCCGACAGGGCTTTATGAAAAACTGTTTTTT.

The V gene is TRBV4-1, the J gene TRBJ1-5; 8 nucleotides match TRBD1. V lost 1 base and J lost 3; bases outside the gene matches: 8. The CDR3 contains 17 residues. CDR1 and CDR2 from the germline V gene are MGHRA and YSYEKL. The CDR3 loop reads CASSQVPTGVINQPQHF. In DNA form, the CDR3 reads TGCGCCAGCAGCCAAGTTCCGACAGGGGTGATCAATCAGCCCCAGCATTTT.

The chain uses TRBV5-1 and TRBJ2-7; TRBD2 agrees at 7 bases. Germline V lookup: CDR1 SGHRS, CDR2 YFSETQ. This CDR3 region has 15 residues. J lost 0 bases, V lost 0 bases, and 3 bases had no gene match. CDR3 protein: CASSLDGGNSYEQYF. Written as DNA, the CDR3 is TGCGCCAGCAGCTTGGACGGGGGGAACTCCTACGAGCAGTACTTC.

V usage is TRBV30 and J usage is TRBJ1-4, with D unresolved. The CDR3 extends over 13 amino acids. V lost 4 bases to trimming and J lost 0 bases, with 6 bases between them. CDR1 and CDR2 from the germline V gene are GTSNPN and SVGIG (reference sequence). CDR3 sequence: CAWNAATNEKLFF. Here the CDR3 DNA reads TGTGCCTGGAATGCGGCAACTAATGAAAAACTGTTTTTT.

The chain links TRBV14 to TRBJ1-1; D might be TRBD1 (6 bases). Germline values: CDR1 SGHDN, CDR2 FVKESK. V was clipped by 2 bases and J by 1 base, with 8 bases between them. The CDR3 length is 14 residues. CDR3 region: CASSQSGQNTEAFF. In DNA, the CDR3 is TGTGCCAGCAGCCAATCGGGACAGAACACTGAAGCTTTCTTT.

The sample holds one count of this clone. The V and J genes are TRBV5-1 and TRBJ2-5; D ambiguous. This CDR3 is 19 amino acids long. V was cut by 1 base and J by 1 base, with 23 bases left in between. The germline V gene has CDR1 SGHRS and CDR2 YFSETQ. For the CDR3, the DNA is TGCGCCAGCAGCTTGTCCTTTGAGTCACCGATACTCCTCCAAGAGACCCAGTACTTC. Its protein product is CASSLSFESPILLQETQYF.

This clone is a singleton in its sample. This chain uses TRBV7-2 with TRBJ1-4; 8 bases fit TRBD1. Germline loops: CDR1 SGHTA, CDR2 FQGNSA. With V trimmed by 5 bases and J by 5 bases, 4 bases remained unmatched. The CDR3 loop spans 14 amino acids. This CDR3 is CASSEQGANEKLFF. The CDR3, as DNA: TGTGCCAGCAGCGAGCAGGGGGCCAATGAAAAACTGTTTTTT.